A selection of T cell receptor beta chains follows, all from one sample in a study of neoadjuvant anti-PD-1 for oral cavity cancer. TCRdb's copy holds only in-frame clones and misses some; the assay was immunoSEQ multiplex PCR. The sample records about 80,000 clones, about 80% being singletons. The starting material was PBMCs, obtained before nivolumab (anti-PD-1) treatment. These receptors were obtained from a person aged 40 to 85 with oral cavity squamous cell carcinoma. Both conserved end residues are trimmed from each CDR3.

v_call cdr3_aa
TRBV5-6 ATPGGNQPQH
TRBV4-1 ASSQDNLKETQY
TRBV7-7 ASSLMGRTYGYT
TRBV10-1 ASSEVLASYNEQF
TRBV5-6 ASSVTGTSGNTIY
TRBV7-8 ASSPGTEDNQPQH
TRBV7-9 ASSSTNPPEAF
TRBV6-6 ASSYQGGEQF
TRBV27 ASSARGGSSVDEQF
TRBV7-3 ASSSSVGPNYEQY
TRBV29-1 SGEQGYEQY
TRBV27 ASSLGGGGPGDTQY
TRBV5-8 ASSLGIGQETQY
TRBV5-1 ASSLLRGTNEKLF
TRBV5-1 ASSSGLAGQETQY
TRBV30 AWAWDIPSKDKAF
TRBV7-2 ASSLAPDLTVYGYT
TRBV5-1 ASSSVVGGAQETQY
TRBV6-5 ASSYVLSYEQY
TRBV18 ASSPGQGNEKLF
TRBV7-2 ASSFDEGGQTF
TRBV6-5 ASSSGETTGGELF
TRBV5-1 ASSLQEPSTDTQY
TRBV4-1 ASSQDRDRGYYGYT
TRBV6-5 ASSYATGDGYT
TRBV7-3 ASSLSSGSTDTQY
TRBV9 ASSRGGVQGYEQY
TRBV2 ASSEDTNYGYT
TRBV11-3 ASSFGRGSVDTQY
TRBV9 ASSEQAARGNTIY
TRBV5-4 ASSLMSGSSLETQY